The 10 T cell receptor beta chains reported below all come from one sample, sequenced in a study of T cell repertoires in cytomegalovirus infection. TCRdb fed the reads into MiXCR, producing one record per CDR3 protein. The data hold roughly 180,000 distinct CDR3 sequences, with 25% to 30% observed a single time. The specimen was PBMCs. The receptors here all came from a human donor in good health (CMV status not recorded). Some clones in this sample may be carry-over from other donors' samples.

This chain uses TRBV10-3 with TRBJ2-7, with D perhaps assigned TRBD1 or TRBD2 (5 bases each). The V end was cut by 3 bases, the J end by 1 base, with 10 bases between. The V gene's germline CDR1 is ENHRY and CDR2 SYGVKD. CDR3 length: 14 amino acids. In DNA form, the CDR3 reads TGTGCCATCAGTGATCGGGGCAGGTCCTACGAGCAGTACTTC. This encodes CAISDRGRSYEQYF.

The chain is built from TRBV11-2 and TRBJ2-7; D might be TRBD1 (6 bases). CDR3 length: 16 amino acids. Trimming cost V 5 bases and J 2 bases, with 19 bases left between them. Germline CDR1 is SGHAT and CDR2 is FQNNGV. The CDR3: CASSLKGVPGAYEQYF. CDR3 nucleotides: TGTGCCAGCAGCCTCAAGGGGGTTCCCGGGGCCTACGAGCAGTACTTC.

The V gene is TRBV12-3 or TRBV12-4, the J gene TRBJ2-7; 9 nucleotides line up with TRBD1. After removal of 4 bases from V and 0 bases from J, the junction contained 4 bases not matched to a gene. The CDR3 totals 15 residues. CDR3 sequence reads: CASSSSGQGSYEQYF. CDR3 bases: TGTGCCAGCAGTTCGTCGGGACAGGGCTCCTACGAGCAGTACTTC.

The genes are TRBV5-4 and TRBJ2-5; D not resolved. This CDR3 is 14 amino acids long. Germline CDR1 reads SGHNT; CDR2 reads YYREEE (reference sequence). The V gene lost 2 bases and the J gene lost 4 bases, with 12 bases spanning the gap. CDR3 protein: CASSFNRPGETQYF. CDR3 in DNA: TGTGCCAGCAGCTTCAACCGGCCAGGAGAGACCCAGTACTTC.

This clonotype was observed a single time. Compared with germline, one end of the junction differs, possibly owing to a read error. The chain is built from TRBV7-6 and TRBJ1-6; 8 bases agree with TRBD1. Germline CDR1 SGHVS, CDR2 FNYEAQ. The CDR3 has 14 amino acids. The chain's CDR3 is CVSTTGQDNSPLHF. CDR3 bases: TGTGTCAGCACCACGGGACAGGATAATTCACCCCTCCACTTT.

This chain links TRBV5-4 with TRBJ1-1, with a tentative D call TRBD1 (5 bases). Trimming shortened V by 0 bases and J by 7 bases, and 13 bases separated the two germline ends. CDR1 is SGHNT, CDR2 YYREEE, per germline (reference sequence). The CDR3 sequence is 14 residues long. This chain's CDR3 is CASSLEGERVEAFF. As DNA, the CDR3 is TGTGCCAGCAGCTTGGAAGGGGAGAGGGTTGAAGCTTTCTTT.

The rearrangement joins TRBV12-3 or TRBV12-4 to TRBJ1-5; 9 positions agree with TRBD1. This CDR3 is built from 15 residues. J gave up 6 bases and V 1 base, and 4 bases lay outside the gene matches. CDR3 in DNA: TGTGCCAGCAGTTTAGGGGACAGGGTGGGTCAGCCCCAGCATTTT. Translation: CASSLGDRVGQPQHF.

This chain links TRBV20-1 with TRBJ2-3, with a tentative D call TRBD1 (6 bases). With 6 bases removed from V and 4 bases from J, the gap between germline ends came to 11 bases. CDR1 is DFQATT, CDR2 SNEGSKA, per germline (reference sequence). The CDR3 totals 12 residues. The CDR3 region is CSAPKGADTQYF. CDR3 sequence (DNA): TGCAGTGCCCCCAAGGGGGCAGATACGCAGTATTTT.

This clonotype appeared a few times. For the CDR3, the DNA is TGTGCCACCAGCCCAGAGGCAGCCGCTAACTATGGCTACACCTTC. Its translation: CATSPEAAANYGYTF. The V gene is TRBV15, the J gene TRBJ1-2; D gene unclear. Germline lookup yields CDR1 LNHNV and CDR2 YYDKDF (reference sequence). The CDR3 sequence is 15 residues long. V was pared by 5 bases and J by 0 bases, with 13 bases between. Full variable domain (remainder filled in from reference TRBV15 and TRBJ1-2): DAMVIQNPRYQVTQFGKPVTLSCSQTLNHNVMYWYQQKSSQAPKLLFHYYDKDFNNEADTPDNFQSRRPNTSFCFLDIRSPGLGDTAMYLCATSPEAAANYGYTFGSGTRLTVV.

This clonotype was counted many times. The chain links TRBV12-3 or TRBV12-4 to TRBJ2-5, with TRBD1 matching over 10 bases. After removal of 4 bases from V and 5 bases from J, the junction contained 7 bases not matched to a gene. The CDR3 is 15 residues long. Here the CDR3 reads CASSWGQGNGETQYF. In DNA, the CDR3 is TGTGCCAGCAGTTGGGGACAGGGGAACGGTGAGACCCAGTACTTC.